One sample yielded the 27 T cell receptor beta chains listed below, sequenced in a study of blood T cell repertoires in COVID-19. The method was immunoSEQ multiplex PCR; TCRdb's version includes in-frame clones alone and lacks a portion of them. The profile shows a few hundred thousand clones, about 80% of them singletons. Sequenced sample: PBMCs or T cells enriched from blood (not recorded which). Receptor source: a woman aged 40-49 years with acute COVID-19.

V and J are TRBV5-6 and TRBJ2-2; 9 bases are a match to TRBD2. The CDR3 has 16 amino acids. Germline CDR1 and CDR2: SGHDT and YYEEEE. V shed 4 bases and J 3 bases; nucleotides not matched to a gene: 7. In DNA, the CDR3 is TGTGCCAGCAGCGCTGGACTAGCGTTGGACACCGGGGAGCTGTTTTTT. Translating gives CASSAGLALDTGELFF.

V is TRBV15 and J is TRBJ2-6, with 9 bases fitting TRBD1. The CDR3 extends over 19 amino acids. Germline V gene lookup returns CDR1 LNHNV and CDR2 YYDKDF (reference sequence). Losses at the gene ends were 5 bases for V and 0 bases for J; bases not matched to a gene: 11. DNA for the CDR3: TGTGCCACCAGCGGTGGTACGGGACAGGGTATCTCTGGGGCCAACGTCCTGACTTTC. It translates to CATSGGTGQGISGANVLTF.

The chain combines TRBV5-1 with TRBJ2-1, with 9 bases that match TRBD2. The germline V gene encodes CDR1 SGHRS and CDR2 YFSETQ. J lost 4 bases, V lost 2 bases, and 7 bases had no gene match. The CDR3 spans 16 residues. CDR3: CASSFAGGPSYNEQFF. CDR3 DNA: TGCGCCAGCAGCTTTGCGGGGGGGCCTTCATACAATGAGCAGTTCTTC. The variable domain in full, completed from reference TRBV5-1 and TRBJ2-1, reads KAGVTQTPRYLIKTRGQQVTLSCSPISGHRSVSWYQQTPGQGLQFLFEYFSETQRNKGNFPGRFSGRQFSNSRSEMNVSTLELGDSALYLCASSFAGGPSYNEQFFGPGTRLTVL.

The chain joins TRBV30 to TRBJ1-1, with D uncertain. The CDR3 is 13 amino acids. Deletions cut 4 bases from V and 1 base from J, with 10 bases between. Germline values: CDR1 GTSNPN, CDR2 SVGIG (reference sequence). The CDR3 DNA is TGTGCCTGGACTACGAATGGGAACACTGAAGCTTTCTTT. The encoded protein is CAWTTNGNTEAFF.

The gene calls are TRBV10-3 and TRBJ1-1; 8 positions match TRBD1. Germline lookup yields CDR1 ENHRY and CDR2 SYGVKD. The CDR3 runs 13 residues. Germline trimming cut 6 bases from V and 7 bases from J; bases unmatched to any gene: 7. In DNA, the CDR3 is TGTGCCATCAGGAGCGGACAGGGTGGTGAAGCTTTCTTT. It translates to CAIRSGQGGEAFF.

This sequence joins TRBV19 and TRBJ2-1; the match to TRBD2 covers 13 bases. V lost 4 bases and J lost 7; bases outside the gene matches: 7. Germline loops: CDR1 LNHDA, CDR2 SQIVND (reference sequence). The CDR3 length is 16 residues. CDR3 sequence (DNA): TGTGCCAGTAGTAGCCGGACTAGCGGGGGAGTTAATGAGCAGTTCTTC. Protein product: CASSSRTSGGVNEQFF. The variable domain in full, completed from reference TRBV19 and TRBJ2-1, reads DGGITQSPKYLFRKEGQNVTLSCEQNLNHDAMYWYRQDPGQGLRLIYYSQIVNDFQKGDIAEGYSVSREKKESFPLTVTSAQKNPTAFYLCASSSRTSGGVNEQFFGPGTRLTVL.

The gene calls are TRBV5-3 and TRBJ1-1; 10 bases map to TRBD1. TRBV5-3 is designated an ORF whose function remains uncertain. The CDR3 has 20 residues. J gave up 3 bases and V 0 bases, and 17 bases lay outside the gene matches. The CDR3 DNA follows: TGTGCCAGAAGCTTGGGTCCATTCGGACAGGGGGAAGGACGCGACACTGAAGCTTTCTTT. It encodes CARSLGPFGQGEGRDTEAFF.

The CDR3 loop is CASSGRGLSSYEQYF. CDR3 bases: TGTGCCAGCAGTGGAAGGGGGCTGAGCTCCTACGAGCAGTACTTC. The chain combines TRBV2 with TRBJ2-7; 7 bases match TRBD1. Germline CDR1 is SNHLY and CDR2 is FYNNEI. The CDR3 sequence is 15 residues long. Unmatched junction bases numbered 6, after V lost 4 bases and J lost 0 bases.

This sequence joins TRBV28 and TRBJ1-5; 7 positions match TRBD1. The V gene end was trimmed by 3 bases and the J gene end by 5 bases; junction bases not matched to a gene: 7. The germline gives CDR1 MDHEN, CDR2 SYDVKM. The CDR3 has 15 amino acids. This CDR3 reads CASSFRQGSYQPQHF. The CDR3 DNA reads as TGTGCCAGCAGTTTTAGACAGGGCTCCTATCAGCCCCAGCATTTT.

The V gene is TRBV10-2, the J gene TRBJ2-3; D is ambiguous. V lost 3 bases and J 2 bases, leaving 6 bases between the germline ends. The CDR3 is 13 residues long. Per germline, CDR1 WSHSY and CDR2 SAAADI. DNA for the CDR3: TGCGCCAGCAGTGAACTCCTCACAGATACGCAGTATTTT. Its protein is CASSELLTDTQYF.

The chain has TRBV10-2 and TRBJ2-1; TRBD1 matches 10 bases. CDR1 is WSHSY and CDR2 is SAAADI in the germline V gene. This CDR3 is built from 15 residues. J lost 8 bases, V lost 0 bases, and 4 bases had no gene match. The CDR3 region is CASSESETGGYEQFF. CDR3 sequence (DNA): TGCGCCAGCAGTGAGTCTGAGACAGGGGGCTATGAGCAGTTCTTC.

The chain is built from TRBV19 and TRBJ1-1; no clear D. V gave up 3 bases and J gave up 5 bases, with 13 bases separating them. The CDR3 is 14 residues long. The germline CDR1 and CDR2 sequences are LNHDA and SQIVND (reference sequence). This chain's CDR3 is CASSMKTLGTEAFF. CDR3 in DNA: TGTGCCAGTAGTATGAAGACATTAGGAACTGAAGCTTTCTTT.

The rearrangement joins TRBV7-6 to TRBJ2-7; 7 bases fit TRBD2. CDR3 length: 15 residues. Germline loops: CDR1 SGHVS, CDR2 FNYEAQ. Trimming at V came to 1 base and at J to 6 bases, leaving 9 bases not matched to a gene. CDR3 DNA sequence: TGTGCCAGCAGCTTAGAGGCGGGAGACGGTCTCGAGCAGTACTTC. This gives the protein CASSLEAGDGLEQYF. The entire variable domain, with the rest obtained from reference TRBV7-6 and TRBJ2-7, is as follows: GAGVSQSPRYKVTKRGQDVALRCDPISGHVSLYWYRQALGQGPEFLTYFNYEAQQDKSGLPNDRFSAERPEGSISTLTIQRTEQRDSAMYRCASSLEAGDGLEQYFGPGTRLTVT.

Only a few counts were recorded for this clone. This chain uses TRBV6-5 with TRBJ1-2; no reliable D call. From germline, CDR1 is MNHEY and CDR2 SVGAGI. This CDR3 has 13 amino acids. Trimming shortened V by 8 bases and J by 2 bases, and 12 bases separated the two germline ends. The CDR3 sequence is CASELFENYGYTF. As DNA, the CDR3 is TGTGCCAGCGAGCTATTCGAGAACTATGGCTACACCTTC.

This chain links TRBV9 with TRBJ2-1; 9 bases align to TRBD2. The trim removed 1 base at V and 5 bases at J, leaving 4 bases unmatched. The germline CDR1 and CDR2 sequences are SGDLS and YYNGEE. The CDR3 covers 15 residues. CDR3 region: CASSVMRLADNEQFF. For the CDR3, the DNA is TGTGCCAGCAGCGTAATGAGACTAGCGGACAATGAGCAGTTCTTC.

The chain carries TRBV30 and TRBJ2-1, with D uncertain. This CDR3 is built from 12 residues. Germline CDR1 and CDR2: GTSNPN and SVGIG (reference sequence). Between the trimmed V and J ends, which lost 3 bases and 6 bases, there was a span of 9 bases. The CDR3 spells CAWSPNSNEQFF. For the CDR3, the DNA is TGTGCCTGGAGCCCAAACAGCAATGAGCAGTTCTTC.

The genes are TRBV15 and TRBJ1-5, with 7 bases aligning to TRBD1. The CDR3 contains 13 residues. Trimming cost V 5 bases and J 4 bases; bases outside gene matches: 2. Germline V gives CDR1 LNHNV, CDR2 YYDKDF (reference sequence). The CDR3 spells CATSAGGNQPQHF. CDR3 coding DNA: TGTGCCACCAGCGCAGGGGGGAATCAGCCCCAGCATTTT.

The rearrangement links TRBV19 to TRBJ1-2, with D maybe TRBD1 (6 bases). The ends were cut back, 7 bases at V and 4 bases at J, with 22 bases in the middle. This CDR3 is 16 amino acids long. Germline CDR1 is LNHDA and CDR2 is SQIVND (reference sequence). This CDR3 reads CASKGEGVVSPYGYTF. In nucleotides, the CDR3 is TGTGCCAGTAAAGGGGAGGGGGTGGTCAGTCCCTATGGCTACACCTTC.

In this sample, this clone turned up once. This chain joins TRBV21-1 and TRBJ1-2. TRBV21-1 is classified as a pseudogene. The CDR3 has 17 amino acids. The CDR3 here is CASSEGGQGWTNYGYTF. The DNA for the CDR3 is TGTGCCAGCAGCGAGGGGGGGCAAGGTTGGACTAACTATGGCTACACCTTC.

This sequence joins TRBV5-1 and TRBJ2-2; possible D gene TRBD1, 5 bases. CDR1 is SGHRS, CDR2 YFSETQ, per germline. V lost 5 bases to trimming and J lost 6 bases, with 8 bases between them. This CDR3 region has 12 residues. CDR3 region: CASRLGPGELFF. The DNA for the CDR3 is TGCGCCAGCAGACTGGGGCCCGGGGAGCTGTTTTTT.

For this clone: This sample includes further DNA sequences coding for the same CDR3. The chain uses TRBV24-1 and TRBJ1-2; 7 positions match TRBD1. J lost 5 bases, V lost 3 bases, and 5 bases had no gene match. The V gene's germline CDR1 is KGHDR and CDR2 SFDVKD. The CDR3 totals 14 residues. This CDR3 is CATSDPRTGYGYTF. The CDR3, as DNA: TGTGCCACCAGTGATCCCCGGACAGGTTATGGCTACACCTTC.

V usage is TRBV6-5 and J usage is TRBJ1-2; 7 positions agree with TRBD1. V was clipped by 0 bases and J by 7 bases; unmatched bases: 8. Germline V gives CDR1 MNHEY, CDR2 SVGAGI. The CDR3 consists of 15 residues. The CDR3 DNA reads TGTGCCAGCAGTTACTCCGAGACAGGGCAGGGTGGCTACACCTTC. This gives the protein CASSYSETGQGGYTF.

This clone was counted a single time. This sequence joins TRBV28 and TRBJ1-2; TRBD1 might be the D (6 bases). Germline CDR1 MDHEN, CDR2 SYDVKM. Between the trimmed V and J ends, which lost 3 bases and 7 bases, there was a span of 9 bases. CDR3 size: 12 residues. This CDR3 is CASSFLQGGYTF. Here the CDR3 DNA reads TGTGCCAGCAGTTTTTTACAGGGTGGCTACACCTTC.

This clone was recorded once. The chain couples TRBV2 to TRBJ2-2; D possibly corresponds to TRBD2 (5 bases). Germline-derived CDR1 and CDR2 are SNHLY and FYNNEI. The CDR3 covers 15 residues. V lost 7 bases, J lost 6 bases, and 18 bases lay in between. The CDR3 DNA sequence: TGTGCCAGCAAATACGATCAGCGGTCCTCCGGGGAGCTGTTTTTT. It is translated as CASKYDQRSSGELFF. The whole variable domain, filled in from reference TRBV2 and TRBJ2-2, reads EPEVTQTPSHQVTQMGQEVILRCVPISNHLYFYWYRQILGQKVEFLVSFYNNEISEKSEIFDDQFSVERPDGSNFTLKIRSTKLEDSAMYFCASKYDQRSSGELFFGEGSRLTVL.

The V gene is TRBV16, the J gene TRBJ2-3, with 11 bases that match TRBD2. CDR3 length equals 21 residues. Germline assignment: CDR1 KGHSY and CDR2 FQNENV. Trimming removed 0 bases from V and 4 bases from J; junction bases left unmatched: 18. In nucleotides, the CDR3 is TGTGCCAGCAGCCAATCGGGGGCCGGGACTAGCGGAGCCGCCGCTTCAGATACGCAGTATTTT. Translation gives CASSQSGAGTSGAAASDTQYF.

This chain uses TRBV5-4 with TRBJ2-2, with 7 positions matching TRBD2. Trimming at V came to 4 bases and at J to 4 bases, leaving 7 bases not matched to a gene. This CDR3 is built from 15 residues. Germline loops: CDR1 SGHNT, CDR2 YYREEE (reference sequence). The CDR3 here is CASSPGLGTTGELFF. Here the CDR3 DNA reads TGTGCCAGCAGCCCAGGACTAGGGACCACCGGGGAGCTGTTTTTT. The whole variable domain, remainder taken from reference TRBV5-4 and TRBJ2-2, is ETGVTQSPTHLIKTRGQQVTLRCSSQSGHNTVSWYQQALGQGPQFIFQYYREEENGRGNFPPRFSGLQFPNYSSELNVNALELDDSALYLCASSPGLGTTGELFFGEGSRLTVL.

The V call is TRBV7-9, the J call TRBJ2-5; 9 nucleotides align to TRBD2. In germline, CDR1 is SEHNR, CDR2 FQNEAQ (reference sequence). Trimming removed 8 bases from V and 3 bases from J; junction bases left unmatched: 4. The CDR3 is 13 amino acids. CDR3 sequence: CASDSGGEETQYF. In DNA, the CDR3 is TGTGCCAGCGATAGCGGGGGAGAAGAGACCCAGTACTTC.